The 20 T cell receptor beta chains presented below share a single source sample, sequenced in a study of tumor and adjacent non-tumor tissue in lung cancer. Three rounds of nested PCR, following a modified ARM-PCR protocol, produced the TCRbeta library. TCRdb redid the calling of the multiplex PCR reads with MiXCR, one entry per CDR3 protein. The sample records 200,000 to 250,000 distinct CDR3 sequences, about 71% being singletons. The template was RNA from unsorted bulk tissue. Source material: lung tumor tissue. The receptor set was obtained from a man aged 60 to 75 with non-small cell lung cancer.

The CDR3 coding sequence is TGTGCCAGCAGGGTGACATGGGACTATGGCTACACCTTC. It yields the protein CASRVTWDYGYTF. The chain has TRBV6-1 and TRBJ1-2; D is uncertain. CDR1 and CDR2 (germline): MNHNS, SASEGT. CDR3 length: 13 amino acids. V was cut by 6 bases and J by 3 bases, with 11 bases left in between.

This clonotype was observed a single time. The chain carries TRBV20-1 and TRBJ2-3; TRBD2 matches at 13 bases. Germline-derived CDR1 and CDR2 are DFQATT and SNEGSKA (reference sequence). The CDR3 contains 16 residues. Losses at the gene ends were 6 bases for V and 11 bases for J; bases not matched to a gene: 17. CDR3 amino acids: CSAIGTSGEDTDEQYF. DNA for the CDR3: TGCAGTGCGATAGGGACTAGCGGGGAAGACACAGATGAGCAGTATTTT.

V and J are TRBV6-5 and TRBJ2-1; tentatively, D is TRBD2 (5 bases). This CDR3 has 13 residues. Trimming took off 10 bases at V and 6 bases at J, with 16 bases between the two ends. Germline V CDR1 and CDR2: MNHEY, SVGAGI. The CDR3 DNA follows: TGTGCCACCACCGGGATTAGAGGCAATGAGCAGTTCTTC. This encodes CATTGIRGNEQFF.

This clonotype was recorded a few times. A read error may be the cause here, since a much bigger clone is one base away. This sequence joins TRBV20-1 and TRBJ2-1, with D possibly matching TRBD2 (6 bases). The germline V gene has CDR1 DFQATT and CDR2 SNEGSKA (reference sequence). CDR3 length: 16 residues. V was shortened by 5 bases and J by 4 bases, with 21 bases between the two germline ends. The CDR3 DNA reads TGCAGTGCTCCGTCAGCGGGCGCCAGTCGATACAATGAGCAGTTCTTC. This codes for CSAPSAGASRYNEQFF.

This chain uses TRBV4-2 with TRBJ2-2; D gene uncertain. Germline CDR1 LGHNA, CDR2 YNFKEQ. The CDR3 loop spans 16 amino acids. V was cut by 7 bases and J by 3 bases, with 18 bases left in between. CDR3 coding DNA: TGTGCCAGCACACAATCAGTACAGAGTGACACCGGGGAGCTGTTTTTT. It codes for CASTQSVQSDTGELFF.

By sample fraction, this clonotype is medium-sized. V usage is TRBV4-2 and J usage is TRBJ1-2, with 11 bases fitting TRBD1. In germline, CDR1 is LGHNA, CDR2 YNFKEQ. This CDR3 contains 17 residues. Germline trimming cut 1 base from V and 8 bases from J; bases unmatched to any gene: 12. The CDR3 is CASSQGTGGAFIEGYTF. The CDR3 DNA reads as TGTGCCAGCAGCCAAGGGACAGGGGGCGCCTTTATAGAGGGCTACACCTTC.

As to this clonotype: This may stem from a read error, because a much larger clone lies one nucleotide away. V is TRBV5-4 and J is TRBJ1-1; tentatively, D is TRBD1 (6 bases). The CDR3 consists of 14 residues. In germline, CDR1 is SGHNT, CDR2 YYREEE (reference sequence). The CDR3 DNA follows: TGTGCCAGCAGCCTCGACAGGAGACACACTGAATCTTTCTTT. Translating it yields CASSLDRRHTESFF.

The chain is built from TRBV12-3 or TRBV12-4 and TRBJ1-2; no clear D. The CDR3 runs 12 residues. The V gene lost 7 bases and the J gene lost 2 bases, with 8 bases spanning the gap. CDR3 sequence: CASINSNYGYTF. The CDR3 DNA sequence: TGTGCCAGCATCAATTCGAACTATGGCTACACCTTC.

About this clonotype itself: A read error is possible here, since a much larger clone lies one base away. The CDR3 nucleotides are TGTGCCGGCAGCTTCGGCAGGGGGGCGAGCACCGGGGAGCTGTTTTTT. Protein: CAGSFGRGASTGELFF. The rearrangement links TRBV11-2 to TRBJ2-2, with D possibly TRBD1 on 7 matching bases. Germline V lookup: CDR1 SGHAT, CDR2 FQNNGV. CDR3 size: 16 residues.

This clonotype was picked up many times. This chain links TRBV20-1 with TRBJ2-7; D is unclear. The ends were cut back, 3 bases at V and 3 bases at J, with 15 bases in the middle. CDR1 and CDR2 from the germline V gene are DFQATT and SNEGSKA (reference sequence). The CDR3 contains 14 residues. The CDR3 reads CSARQDRIHYEQYF. The CDR3 DNA is TGCAGTGCTAGGCAAGATAGGATTCACTACGAGCAGTACTTC.

A few counts support this clonotype. This rearrangement joins TRBV6-6 to TRBJ1-1; TRBD1 agrees at 7 bases. The CDR3 contains 14 residues. The junction had 7 bases not matched to a gene; V was cut back by 8 bases and J by 1 base. Germline CDR1 and CDR2: MNHNY and SVGAGI (reference sequence). This CDR3 is CASLDRVGNTEAFF. CDR3 coding DNA: TGTGCCAGCCTTGACAGGGTAGGGAACACTGAAGCTTTCTTT.

Worth noting for this clonotype: This may be a read error, as it is one base from a much larger clone. J is TRBJ2-2 and V is TRBV20-1, with D perhaps TRBD1 (5 bases). Trimming removed 5 bases at V and 0 bases at J, with 13 bases between. The CDR3 spans 15 residues. Germline CDR1 DFQATT, CDR2 SNEGSKA (reference sequence). The CDR3 protein is CSAGSMTANTGELFF. CDR3 nucleotides: TGCAGTGCTGGATCCATGACAGCGAACACCGGGGAGCTGTTTTTT.

As for this clonotype: This is likely a read error, given that the CDR3 carries no conserved phenylalanine or tryptophan at its end. The chain combines TRBV20-1 with TRBJ1-5, with 8 nucleotides matching TRBD1. The germline V gene encodes CDR1 DFQATT and CDR2 SNEGSKA (reference sequence). CDR3 length equals 14 residues. V shed 2 bases and J 5 bases; nucleotides not matched to a gene: 5. CDR3 in amino acids: CSARSDREHQPQHY. The CDR3 DNA reads TGCAGTGCTAGATCGGACAGGGAGCATCAGCCCCAGCATTAT.

This clonotype was counted a few times. One end of the junction fails to match germline, which may point to a read error. The V and J genes are TRBV4-1 and TRBJ1-1; D gene ambiguous. Germline V gene data show CDR1 as MGHRA and CDR2 as YSYEKL. The CDR3 extends over 17 amino acids. CDR3 region: CANSQDVLGSSGTEAFF. CDR3 bases: TGCGCCAACAGCCAAGATGTTCTGGGCAGTTCGGGCACTGAAGCTTTCTTT.

The J gene is TRBJ2-1, the V gene TRBV6-5; D possibly uses TRBD1 or TRBD2 (5 bases each). This CDR3 contains 17 residues. Germline V gene lookup returns CDR1 MNHEY and CDR2 SVGAGI. Trimming shortened V by 3 bases and J by 4 bases, and 19 bases separated the two germline ends. The CDR3 coding sequence is TGTGCCAGCAGTTATGGGGGTTCCAGTGGGAAGTACAATGAGCAGTTCTTC. Its translation: CASSYGGSSGKYNEQFF.

The chain employs TRBV6-2 or TRBV6-3 and TRBJ2-5, with TRBD1 identical over 8 bases. Unmatched junction bases numbered 5, after V lost 4 bases and J lost 4 bases. The CDR3 length is 14 residues. Germline V lookup: CDR1 MNHEY, CDR2 SVGEGT. This CDR3 reads CASSSGQGRETQYF. The CDR3 DNA follows: TGTGCCAGCAGTTCCGGACAGGGAAGAGAGACCCAGTACTTC.

This clonotype has just one count. This could be a read error, since a much larger clone is one nucleotide away. This chain connects TRBV4-1 to TRBJ1-5; D gene unclear. Looked up from germline, CDR1 is MGHRA and CDR2 is YSYEKL. The germline V and J ends were trimmed by 7 bases and 0 bases, with 13 bases remaining between them. This CDR3 has 15 residues. The CDR3 loop reads CASILNGYSNQPQHF. DNA of the CDR3: TGCGCCAGCATCCTCAACGGATATAGCAATCAGCCCCAGCATTTT.

A note on this clonotype: This may stem from a read error, because a much larger clone lies one nucleotide away. V usage is TRBV29-1 and J usage is TRBJ2-5; no reliable D call. The CDR3 is 14 residues long. Per germline, CDR1 SQVTM and CDR2 ANQGSEA. The V and J ends lost 0 bases and 7 bases respectively, with 15 bases between them. CDR3 region: CSVEDQARLRTQYF. DNA for the CDR3: TGCAGCGTTGAAGATCAGGCCCGTCTTAGGACCCAGTACTTC.

This rearrangement joins TRBV24-1 to TRBJ2-2; 9 bases align to TRBD1. The trim removed 9 bases at V and 10 bases at J, leaving 17 bases unmatched. This CDR3 contains 16 residues. Germline V CDR1 and CDR2: KGHDR, SFDVKD. The CDR3 is CATGFPTGTGSPELFF. The CDR3 nucleotides are TGTGCCACCGGCTTCCCAACCGGGACAGGGTCCCCGGAGCTGTTTTTT.

As DNA, the CDR3 is TGCAGTGCTAGACCAACAAGCGGGAGAACCCACGAGCAGTACTTC. It is translated as CSARPTSGRTHEQYF. The chain carries TRBV20-1 and TRBJ2-7; 8 bases fit TRBD2. Trimming at V came to 2 bases and at J to 5 bases, leaving 11 bases not matched to a gene. The CDR3 is made up of 15 amino acids. Germline V CDR1 and CDR2: DFQATT, SNEGSKA (reference sequence).